These 8 T cell receptor beta chains were sequenced from one sample in a study of tumor and adjacent non-tumor tissue in lung cancer. The template was RNA from unsorted bulk tissue. Three rounds of nested PCR, following a modified ARM-PCR protocol, produced the TCRbeta library. Each CDR3 protein gets one entry after TCRdb re-called the multiplex PCR reads with MiXCR. The sample contains about 93,000 distinct CDR3 sequences, roughly three fifths of which appear only once. The specimen was lung tumor tissue. The receptors were sampled from a man in his 70s with non-small cell lung cancer.

This chain uses TRBV11-3 with TRBJ2-5, with D possibly matching TRBD2 (5 bases). The CDR3 contains 13 residues. In germline, CDR1 is SGHNT, CDR2 YENEEA. CDR3 region: CSSSGGLQETQYF. The CDR3 DNA follows: TGTAGCAGCAGCGGAGGATTACAAGAGACCCAGTACTTC.

This chain joins TRBV5-1 and TRBJ2-2; 11 nucleotides agree with TRBD1. CDR3 size: 16 residues. J lost 3 bases, V lost 3 bases, and 4 bases had no gene match. The V gene's germline CDR1 is SGHRS and CDR2 YFSETQ. CDR3 loop: CASSSGDRGYTGELFF. For the CDR3, the DNA is TGCGCCAGCAGCTCTGGGGACAGGGGGTACACCGGGGAGCTGTTTTTT.

As for this clonotype: A read error may be the cause here, since a much bigger clone is one base away. This chain joins TRBV7-9 and TRBJ1-4; tentative D call: TRBD1 (5 bases). Germline V gene lookup returns CDR1 SEHNR and CDR2 FQNEAQ (reference sequence). V was clipped by 2 bases and J by 5 bases, with 12 bases between them. The CDR3 has 15 amino acids. Here the CDR3 DNA reads TGTGCCAGCAGCTTATTGCCGCAGGGAAATGAAAAACTGTTTTTT. It encodes CASSLLPQGNEKLFF.

This clonotype was seen at least ten times. The genes are TRBV5-4 and TRBJ2-2; D remains unclear. There are 12 residues in the CDR3. The V gene's germline CDR1 is SGHNT and CDR2 YYREEE (reference sequence). The V and J ends lost 4 bases and 4 bases respectively, with 5 bases between them. The chain's CDR3 is CASSISTGELFF. The CDR3 bases are TGTGCCAGCAGCATATCCACCGGGGAGCTGTTTTTT.

As concerns this clonotype: Sequence at one end of the junction differs from germline and may be a read error. The V and J genes are TRBV10-3 and TRBJ2-1, with 12 bases lining up with TRBD2. Looked up from germline, CDR1 is ENHRY and CDR2 is SYGVKD. This CDR3 contains 16 residues. Here the CDR3 reads CAIRRGLAGGPKEQFF. The CDR3 DNA sequence: TGCGCCATCAGGAGAGGCCTAGCGGGGGGGCCTAAAGAGCAGTTCTTC.

About this clonotype itself: Compared with germline, one end of the junction differs, possibly owing to a read error. The chain carries TRBV7-9 and TRBJ1-1; D gene uncertain. The CDR3 contains 14 residues. Germline CDR1 reads SEHNR; CDR2 reads FQNEAQ (reference sequence). This chain's CDR3 is CTSSPGILNTEAFF. CDR3 nucleotide sequence: TGTACCAGCAGCCCGGGGATCTTGAACACTGAAGCTTTCTTT.

This clonotype came up many times. The chain joins TRBV5-6 to TRBJ2-3, with 7 bases aligning to TRBD1. Germline V gene data show CDR1 as SGHDT and CDR2 as YYEEEE. The V and J ends lost 6 bases and 0 bases, in that order; junction bases with no gene match: 4. The CDR3 loop spans 14 amino acids. The CDR3 region has the DNA TGTGCCAGCACCATGACAGGGAGCACAGATACGCAGTATTTT. Amino acid sequence: CASTMTGSTDTQYF.

The chain recombines TRBV11-2 with TRBJ2-7; 7 nucleotides agree with TRBD2. J lost 2 bases, V lost 5 bases, and 15 bases had no gene match. Germline loops: CDR1 SGHAT, CDR2 FQNNGV. The CDR3 contains 17 residues. Here the CDR3 reads CASSPGETGGSPYEQYF. CDR3 sequence (DNA): TGTGCCAGCAGCCCGGGAGAGACTGGCGGGAGCCCCTACGAGCAGTACTTC.